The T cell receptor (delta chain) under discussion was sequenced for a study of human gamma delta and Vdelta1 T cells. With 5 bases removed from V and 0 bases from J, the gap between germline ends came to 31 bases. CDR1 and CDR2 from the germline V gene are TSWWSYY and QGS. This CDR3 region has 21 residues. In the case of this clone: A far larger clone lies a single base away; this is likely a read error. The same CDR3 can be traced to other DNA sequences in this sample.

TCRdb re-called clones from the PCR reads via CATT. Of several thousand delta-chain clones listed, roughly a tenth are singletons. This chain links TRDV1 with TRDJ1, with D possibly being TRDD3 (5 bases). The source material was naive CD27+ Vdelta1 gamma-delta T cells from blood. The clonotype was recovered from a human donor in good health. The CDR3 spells CALGPKDLRRGILRNTDKLIF. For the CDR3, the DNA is TGTGCTCTTGGGCCTAAGGATCTACGTCGGGGAATACTTCGGAACACCGATAAACTCATCTTT.